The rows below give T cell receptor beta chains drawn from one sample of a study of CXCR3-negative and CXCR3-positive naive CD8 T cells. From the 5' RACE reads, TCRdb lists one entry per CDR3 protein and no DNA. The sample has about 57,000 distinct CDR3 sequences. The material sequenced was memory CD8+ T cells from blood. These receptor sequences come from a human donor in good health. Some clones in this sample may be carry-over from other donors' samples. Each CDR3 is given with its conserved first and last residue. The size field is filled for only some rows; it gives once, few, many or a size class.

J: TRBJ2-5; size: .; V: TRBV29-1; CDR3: CSVEPTRGRAETQYF
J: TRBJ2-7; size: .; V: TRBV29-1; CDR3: CSARDRHRYEQYF
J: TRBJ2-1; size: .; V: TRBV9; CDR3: CASSVNPGQLSNEQFF
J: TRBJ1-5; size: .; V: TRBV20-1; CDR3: CSARGWGEAQPQHF
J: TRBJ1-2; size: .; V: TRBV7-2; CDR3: CASSLATPTYGYTF
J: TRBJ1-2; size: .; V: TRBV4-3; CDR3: CASSQEPGPRTDGYTF
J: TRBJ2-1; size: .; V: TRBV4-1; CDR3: CASSPNPGREQFF
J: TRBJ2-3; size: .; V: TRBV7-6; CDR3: CASTLGLTDTQYF
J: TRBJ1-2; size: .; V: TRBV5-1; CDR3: CASSLYAGELGYTF
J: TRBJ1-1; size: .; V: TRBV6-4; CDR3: CASSDGTGQAKAFF
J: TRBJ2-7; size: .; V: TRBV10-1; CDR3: CASSGADRYEQYF
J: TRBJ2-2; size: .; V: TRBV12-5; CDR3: CASGTDGNTGELFF
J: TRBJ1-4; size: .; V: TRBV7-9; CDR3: CASSSPDRGLEKLFF
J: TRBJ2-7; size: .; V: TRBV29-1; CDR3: CSVELGDSSYEQYF
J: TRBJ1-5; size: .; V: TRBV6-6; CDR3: CASSSGNQPQHF
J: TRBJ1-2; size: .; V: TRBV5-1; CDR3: CASSLFDRGDYGYTF
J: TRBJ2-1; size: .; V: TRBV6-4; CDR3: CASSDREDNEKFF
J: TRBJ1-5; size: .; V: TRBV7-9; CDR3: CASSPWDSSQPQHF
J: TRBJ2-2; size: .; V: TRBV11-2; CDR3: CASRPPSEGRTGELFF
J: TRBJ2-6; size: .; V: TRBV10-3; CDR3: CAISDPDPPGANVLTF
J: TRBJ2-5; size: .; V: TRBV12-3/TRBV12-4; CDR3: CASNQGGETQYF
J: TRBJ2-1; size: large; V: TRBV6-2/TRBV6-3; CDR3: CASSLLAEGSHNEQFF
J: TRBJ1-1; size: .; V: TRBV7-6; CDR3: CASTGINTEAFF
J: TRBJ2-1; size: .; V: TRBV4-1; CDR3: CASSQGASRRGNEQFF
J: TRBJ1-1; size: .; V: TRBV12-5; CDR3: CASGQGGTEAFF
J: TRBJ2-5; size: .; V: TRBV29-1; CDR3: CSVEEGTSGGQETQYF
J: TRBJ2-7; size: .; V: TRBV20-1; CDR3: CSARAGLRNANPYEQYF
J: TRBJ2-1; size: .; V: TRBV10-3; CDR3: CAISAVRSYNEQFF
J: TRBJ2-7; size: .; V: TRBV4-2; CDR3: CASSPTVDSYEQYF
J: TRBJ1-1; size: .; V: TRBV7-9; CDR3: CASSPGTAMNTEAFF
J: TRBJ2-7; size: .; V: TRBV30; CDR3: CAWSVMGGFLSEQYF
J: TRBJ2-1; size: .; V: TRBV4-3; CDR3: CASSQEARGDEQFF
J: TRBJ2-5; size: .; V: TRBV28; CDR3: CASSFTTGRETQYF
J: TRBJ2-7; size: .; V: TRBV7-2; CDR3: CASSLWGAPGYEQYF
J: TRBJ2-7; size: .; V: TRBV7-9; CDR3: CASSLVVDGTYEQYF
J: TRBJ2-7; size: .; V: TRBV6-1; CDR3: CASEPSDSYEQYF
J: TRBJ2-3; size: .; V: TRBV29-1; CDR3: CSVERENTDTQYF
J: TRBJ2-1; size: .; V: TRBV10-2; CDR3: CASSESASSYNEQFF
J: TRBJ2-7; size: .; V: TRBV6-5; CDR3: CASSYSSGSYEQYF